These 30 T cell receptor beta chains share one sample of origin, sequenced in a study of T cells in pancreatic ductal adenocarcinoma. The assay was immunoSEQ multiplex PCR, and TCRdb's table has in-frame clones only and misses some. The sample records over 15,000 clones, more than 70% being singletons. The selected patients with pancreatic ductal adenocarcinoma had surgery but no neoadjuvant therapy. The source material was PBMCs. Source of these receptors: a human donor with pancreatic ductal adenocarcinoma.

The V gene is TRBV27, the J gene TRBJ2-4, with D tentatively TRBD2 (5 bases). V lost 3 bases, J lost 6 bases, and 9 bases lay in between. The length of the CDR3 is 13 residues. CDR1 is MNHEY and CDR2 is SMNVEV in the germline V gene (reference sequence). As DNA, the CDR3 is TGTGCCAGCAGTTTCGGGGTCCGAAACATTCAGTACTTC. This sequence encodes CASSFGVRNIQYF.

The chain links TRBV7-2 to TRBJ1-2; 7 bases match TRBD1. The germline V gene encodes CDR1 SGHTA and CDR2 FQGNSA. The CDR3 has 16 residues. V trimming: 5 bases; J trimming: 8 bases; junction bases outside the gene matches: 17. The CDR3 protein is CASSTRDSPLRVGYTF. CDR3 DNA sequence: TGTGCCAGCAGCACCCGGGACAGCCCTCTCCGCGTGGGCTACACCTTC. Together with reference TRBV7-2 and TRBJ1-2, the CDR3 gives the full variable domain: GAGVSQSPSNKVTEKGKDVELRCDPISGHTALYWYRQSLGQGLEFLIYFQGNSAPDKSGLPSDRFSAERTGGSVSTLTIQRTQQEDSAVYLCASSTRDSPLRVGYTFGSGTRLTVV.

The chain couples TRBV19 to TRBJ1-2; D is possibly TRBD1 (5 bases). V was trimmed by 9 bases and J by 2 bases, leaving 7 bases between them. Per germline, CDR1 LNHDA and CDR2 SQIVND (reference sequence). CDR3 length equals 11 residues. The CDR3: CASGGNYGYTF. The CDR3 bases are TGTGCCAGCGGGGGGAACTATGGCTACACCTTC.

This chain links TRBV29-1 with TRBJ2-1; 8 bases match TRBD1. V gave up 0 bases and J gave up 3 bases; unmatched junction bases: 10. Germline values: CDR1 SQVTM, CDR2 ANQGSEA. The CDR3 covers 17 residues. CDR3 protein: CSVEDYGGQVSYNEQFF. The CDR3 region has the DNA TGCAGCGTTGAAGATTATGGGGGACAGGTTAGCTACAATGAGCAGTTCTTC.

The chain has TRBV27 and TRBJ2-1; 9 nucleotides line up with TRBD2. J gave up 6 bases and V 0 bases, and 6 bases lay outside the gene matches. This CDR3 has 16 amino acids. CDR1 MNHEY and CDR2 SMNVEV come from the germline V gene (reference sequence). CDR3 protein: CASSLSAAGGRNEQFF. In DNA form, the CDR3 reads TGTGCCAGCAGTTTATCGGCAGCGGGGGGCCGCAATGAGCAGTTCTTC.

CDR3 in DNA: TGTGCCAGCACCCGGGACAGGGGAAGGAGTGGACATGGCTACACCTTC. It yields the protein CASTRDRGRSGHGYTF. The chain is built from TRBV7-2 and TRBJ1-2, with 10 bases identical to TRBD1. This CDR3 region has 16 residues. The V and J ends lost 7 bases and 6 bases, in that order; junction bases with no gene match: 14. Germline CDR1 and CDR2: SGHTA and FQGNSA.

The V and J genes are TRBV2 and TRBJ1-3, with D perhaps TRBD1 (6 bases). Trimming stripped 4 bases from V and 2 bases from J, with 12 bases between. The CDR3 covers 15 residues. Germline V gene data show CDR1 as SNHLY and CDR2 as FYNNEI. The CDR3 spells CASSGGRQPGNTIYF. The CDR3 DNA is TGTGCCAGCAGTGGGGGGCGACAACCTGGAAACACCATATATTTT.

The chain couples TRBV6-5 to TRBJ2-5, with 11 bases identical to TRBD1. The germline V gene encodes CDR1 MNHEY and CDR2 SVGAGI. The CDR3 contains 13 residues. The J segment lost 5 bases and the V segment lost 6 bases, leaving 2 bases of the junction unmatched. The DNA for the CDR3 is TGTGCCAGCAGGGACAGGGGGCGCGAGACCCAGTACTTC. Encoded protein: CASRDRGRETQYF.

The CDR3 is CASSPIEIYGYTF. CDR3 DNA sequence: TGTGCCAGCTCACCAATCGAGATCTATGGCTACACCTTC. The chain couples TRBV18 to TRBJ1-2, with unresolved D. Trimming left V 2 bases short and J 4 bases short, with 8 bases between. From germline, CDR1 is KGHSH and CDR2 LQKENI. The CDR3 extends over 13 amino acids.

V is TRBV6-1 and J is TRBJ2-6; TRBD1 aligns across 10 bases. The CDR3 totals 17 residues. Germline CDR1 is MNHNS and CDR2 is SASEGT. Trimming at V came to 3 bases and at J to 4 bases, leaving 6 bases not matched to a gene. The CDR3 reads CASSDPGQGLGANVLTF. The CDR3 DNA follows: TGTGCCAGCAGTGATCCGGGACAGGGGTTAGGGGCCAACGTCCTGACTTTC.

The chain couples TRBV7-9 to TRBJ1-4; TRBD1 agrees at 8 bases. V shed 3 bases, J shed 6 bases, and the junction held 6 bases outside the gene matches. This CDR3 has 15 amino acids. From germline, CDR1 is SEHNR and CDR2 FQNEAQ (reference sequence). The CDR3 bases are TGTGCCAGCAGCTTTGGACAGGGTAGTCATGAAAAACTGTTTTTT. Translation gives CASSFGQGSHEKLFF.

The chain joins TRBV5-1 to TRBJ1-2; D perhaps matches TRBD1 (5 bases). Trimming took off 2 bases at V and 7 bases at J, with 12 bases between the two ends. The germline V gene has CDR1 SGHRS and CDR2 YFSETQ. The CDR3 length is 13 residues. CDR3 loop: CASSLGPGGGYTF. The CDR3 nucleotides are TGCGCCAGCAGCTTAGGGCCGGGGGGTGGCTACACCTTC.

The CDR3 bases are TGTGCCAGCAGCCGACAACCCAAGTCCGGGACAGGGAATGAAAAACTGTTTTTT. Protein product: CASSRQPKSGTGNEKLFF. The rearrangement links TRBV4-2 to TRBJ1-4; 9 positions match TRBD1. The junction had 14 bases not matched to a gene; V was cut back by 4 bases and J by 5 bases. This CDR3 is 18 amino acids long. Germline V gene data show CDR1 as LGHNA and CDR2 as YNFKEQ.

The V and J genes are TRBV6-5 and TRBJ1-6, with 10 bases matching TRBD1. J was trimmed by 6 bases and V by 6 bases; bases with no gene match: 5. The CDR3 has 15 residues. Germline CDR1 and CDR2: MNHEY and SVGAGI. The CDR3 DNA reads TGTGCCAGCAGAGCCGGGACAGGGGTTAATTCACCCCTCCACTTT. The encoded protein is CASRAGTGVNSPLHF.

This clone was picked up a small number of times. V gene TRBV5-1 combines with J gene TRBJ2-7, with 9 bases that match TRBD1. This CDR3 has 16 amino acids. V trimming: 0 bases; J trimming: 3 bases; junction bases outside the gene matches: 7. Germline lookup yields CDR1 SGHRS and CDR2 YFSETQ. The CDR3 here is CASSLAGTGNLYEQYF. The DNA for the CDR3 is TGCGCCAGCAGCTTGGCCGGGACAGGGAACCTCTACGAGCAGTACTTC.

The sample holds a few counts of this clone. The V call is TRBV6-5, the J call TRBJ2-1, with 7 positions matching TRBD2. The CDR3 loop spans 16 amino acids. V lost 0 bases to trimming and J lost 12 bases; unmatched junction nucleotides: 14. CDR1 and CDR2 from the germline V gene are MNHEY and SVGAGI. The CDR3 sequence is CASSYSMAGVLAGQFF. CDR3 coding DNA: TGTGCCAGCAGTTACTCGATGGCGGGGGTCCTAGCCGGGCAGTTCTTC.

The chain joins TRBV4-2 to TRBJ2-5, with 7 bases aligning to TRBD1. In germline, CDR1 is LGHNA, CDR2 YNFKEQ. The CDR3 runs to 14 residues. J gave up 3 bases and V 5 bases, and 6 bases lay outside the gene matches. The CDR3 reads CASSVDRVKETQYF. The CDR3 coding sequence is TGTGCCAGCAGCGTCGACAGGGTAAAAGAGACCCAGTACTTC.

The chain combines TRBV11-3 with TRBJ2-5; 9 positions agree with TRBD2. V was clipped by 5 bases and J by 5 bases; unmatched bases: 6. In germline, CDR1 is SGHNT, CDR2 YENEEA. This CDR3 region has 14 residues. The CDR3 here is CASSPAGGSETQYF. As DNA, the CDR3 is TGTGCCAGCAGCCCTGCGGGGGGGAGTGAGACCCAGTACTTC.

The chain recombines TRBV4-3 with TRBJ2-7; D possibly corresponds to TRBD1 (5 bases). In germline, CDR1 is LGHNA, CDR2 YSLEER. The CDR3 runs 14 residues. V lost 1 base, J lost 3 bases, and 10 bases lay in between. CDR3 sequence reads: CASSQAHQGYEQYF. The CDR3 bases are TGCGCCAGCAGCCAAGCACATCAGGGCTACGAGCAGTACTTC.

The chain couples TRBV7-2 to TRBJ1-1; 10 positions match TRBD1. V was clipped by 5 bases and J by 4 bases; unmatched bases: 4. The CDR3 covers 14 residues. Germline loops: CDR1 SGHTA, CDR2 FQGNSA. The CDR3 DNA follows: TGTGCCAGCAGCGCGAGACAGGGGGCCACTGAAGCTTTCTTT. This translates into CASSARQGATEAFF.

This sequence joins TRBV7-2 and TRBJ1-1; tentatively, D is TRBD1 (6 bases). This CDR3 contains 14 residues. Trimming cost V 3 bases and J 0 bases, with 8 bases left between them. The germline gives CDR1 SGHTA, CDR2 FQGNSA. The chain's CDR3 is CASSFGQLNTEAFF. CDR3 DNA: TGTGCCAGCAGCTTTGGACAGCTGAACACTGAAGCTTTCTTT.

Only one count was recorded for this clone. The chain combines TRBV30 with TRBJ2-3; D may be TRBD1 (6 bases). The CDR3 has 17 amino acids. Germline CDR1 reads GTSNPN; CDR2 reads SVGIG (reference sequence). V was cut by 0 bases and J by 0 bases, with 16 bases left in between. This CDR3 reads CAWSVEGLGQSTDTQYF. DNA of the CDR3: TGTGCCTGGAGTGTCGAAGGCCTCGGACAGAGCACAGATACGCAGTATTTT. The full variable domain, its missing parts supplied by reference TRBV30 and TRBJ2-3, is SQTIHQWPATLVQPVGSPLSLECTVEGTSNPNLYWYRQAAGRGLQLLFYSVGIGQISSEVPQNLSASRPQDRQFILSSKKLLLSDSGFYLCAWSVEGLGQSTDTQYFGPGTRLTVL.

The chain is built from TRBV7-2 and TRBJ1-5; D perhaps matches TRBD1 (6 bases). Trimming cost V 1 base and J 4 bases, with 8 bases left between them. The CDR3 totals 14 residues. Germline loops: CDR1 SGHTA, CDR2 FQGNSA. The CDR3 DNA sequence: TGTGCCAGCAGCTTAGGGGGGCCGAATCAGCCCCAGCATTTT. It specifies CASSLGGPNQPQHF. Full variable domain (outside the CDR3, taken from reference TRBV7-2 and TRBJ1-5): GAGVSQSPSNKVTEKGKDVELRCDPISGHTALYWYRQSLGQGLEFLIYFQGNSAPDKSGLPSDRFSAERTGGSVSTLTIQRTQQEDSAVYLCASSLGGPNQPQHFGDGTRLSIL.

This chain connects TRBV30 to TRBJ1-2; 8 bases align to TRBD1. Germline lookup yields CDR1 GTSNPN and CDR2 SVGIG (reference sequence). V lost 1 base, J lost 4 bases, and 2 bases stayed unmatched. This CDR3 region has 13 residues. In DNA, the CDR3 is TGTGCCTGGAGTGGGACAGGGACCTATGGCTACACCTTC. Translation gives CAWSGTGTYGYTF. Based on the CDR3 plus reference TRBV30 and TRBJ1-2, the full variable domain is SQTIHQWPATLVQPVGSPLSLECTVEGTSNPNLYWYRQAAGRGLQLLFYSVGIGQISSEVPQNLSASRPQDRQFILSSKKLLLSDSGFYLCAWSGTGTYGYTFGSGTRLTVV.

CDR3 residues: CASSPSYNEQFF. The CDR3 region has the DNA TGTGCCAGCAGCCCTTCCTACAATGAGCAGTTCTTC. This chain joins TRBV5-8 and TRBJ2-1; D call uncertain. V lost 4 bases and J lost 1, with 3 bases in between. Germline V gene lookup returns CDR1 SGHTS and CDR2 YDEGEE. This CDR3 is 12 amino acids long.

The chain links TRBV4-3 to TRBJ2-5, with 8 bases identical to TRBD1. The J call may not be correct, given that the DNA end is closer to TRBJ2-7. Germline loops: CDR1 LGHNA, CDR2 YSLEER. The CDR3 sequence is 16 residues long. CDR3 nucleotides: TGCGCCAGCAGCCAAGAATTAGGGACAGGAGATTACGAGCAGTACTTC. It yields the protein CASSQELGTGDYEQYF.

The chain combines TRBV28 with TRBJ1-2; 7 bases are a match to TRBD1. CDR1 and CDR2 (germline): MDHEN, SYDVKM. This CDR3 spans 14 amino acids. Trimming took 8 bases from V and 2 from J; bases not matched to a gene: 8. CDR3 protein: CASSETGSNYGYTF. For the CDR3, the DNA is TGTGCCAGCTCGGAGACAGGGTCGAACTATGGCTACACCTTC.

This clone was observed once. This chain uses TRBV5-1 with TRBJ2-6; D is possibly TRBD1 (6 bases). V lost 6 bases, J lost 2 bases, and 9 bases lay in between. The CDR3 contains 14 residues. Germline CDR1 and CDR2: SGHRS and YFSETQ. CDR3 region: CASKTGTGANVLTF. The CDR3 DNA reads TGCGCCAGCAAAACAGGGACTGGGGCCAACGTCCTGACTTTC.

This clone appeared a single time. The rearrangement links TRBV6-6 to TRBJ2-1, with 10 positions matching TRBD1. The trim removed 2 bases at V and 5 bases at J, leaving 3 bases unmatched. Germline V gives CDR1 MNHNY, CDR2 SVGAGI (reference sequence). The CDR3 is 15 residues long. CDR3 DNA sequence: TGTGCCAGCAGTTACCGACAGGGGGCGGACAATGAGCAGTTCTTC. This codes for CASSYRQGADNEQFF.

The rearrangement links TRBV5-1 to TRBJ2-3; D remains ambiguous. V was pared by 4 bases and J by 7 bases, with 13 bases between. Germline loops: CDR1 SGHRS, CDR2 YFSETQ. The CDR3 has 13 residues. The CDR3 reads CASSVPERNTQYF. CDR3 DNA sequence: TGCGCCAGCAGCGTACCGGAGAGGAATACGCAGTATTTT.